Below, one T cell receptor beta chain is given with its context. This clonotype was counted at least ten times. What this receptor recognizes is not known. Per-base quality was not reported, and no clone a single base away is much larger than it. The intended sense of this specimen's treatment or condition label: allogeneic hematopoietic cell transplantation with graft depleted of TCRalphabeta T cells and CD19 B cells. The children who served as transplant recipients had been given grafts of TCRalphabeta/CD19-depleted allogeneic hematopoietic cells. This sample is drawn from a study of T-cell reconstitution after alpha-beta-depleted transplantation in children (dated by TCRdb to between 2015 and 2016). About the full investigation: Using TCR repertoire profiling, the study quantitatively followed how T-cell immune reconstitution unfolded in children after TCRalphabeta/CD19-depleted allogeneic hematopoietic cell transplantation. Paper-wide results and their limitations: About two months after transplant, the apparently early recovery of alphabetaT-cell counts reportedly depended on just several hundred clones that had expanded rapidly and came from non-depleted graft cells. The high TCRbeta diversity at day 60 in some patients was ascribed to recipient T cells and intrathymic progenitors that had survived conditioning. Over subsequent months, a decline in hyperexpanded clone frequencies was noted, and after one year, T-cell counts and TCRbeta diversity were mostly ascribed to newly produced T cells.

The protocol used for the library was PCR. These reads were obtained on an Illumina HiSeq 2500. To normalize quantification of the TCRbeta repertoire, the TCR libraries were built with molecular barcoding that relied on unique molecular identifiers. TCRdb's own reprocessing of the public reads used fastp at Q25 and MiXCR and kept productive beta chains. Rows with a matching CDR3 protein are joined into one entry that keeps the most common DNA and genes. The sample table contains 700,000 or so distinct CDR3 sequences; only one count was recorded for 10% to 15% of them. About 0.77% of the sample lies in the top ten. Between the V and J ends, shortened by 3 bases and 8 bases respectively, the junction contains 11 bases. The CDR3 runs 13 residues from the cysteine to the phenylalanine. Only the CDR3 part of the read is kept: 39 bases, read in frame from the first base. Taken from the germline V gene, the CDR1 and CDR2 loops are KGHSY and FQNENV.

The source of this sequence is a girl aged 2-9 years with congenital amegakaryocytic thrombocytopenia, due to receive a stem cell transplant. The sample here was PBMCs, taken before TCRalphabeta/CD19-depleted stem cell transplant. The rearranged chain carries TRBV16 and TRBJ2-1, with a tentative D gene TRBD2 over 5 matching bases. CDR3 region: CASSHIAIDEQFF. The DNA reads TGTGCCAGCAGCCATATAGCGATCGATGAGCAGTTCTTC. Joined to the reference TRBV16 and TRBJ2-1 proteins, this CDR3 gives the full variable domain: GEEVAQTPKHLVRGEGQKAKLYCAPIKGHSYVFWYQQVLKNEFKFLISFQNENVFDETGMPKERFSAKCLPNSPCSLEIQATKLEDSAVYFCASSHIAIDEQFFGPGTRLTVL.